These 21 T cell receptor beta chains came from one sample sequenced in a study of T cell repertoires in cytomegalovirus infection. MiXCR, run by TCRdb on the reads, gives a single entry per CDR3 protein. Of about 490,000 distinct CDR3 sequences listed, around a quarter are singletons. The sample consisted of PBMCs. All receptors come from a human donor in good health (CMV status not recorded). Some clones in this sample may be carry-over from other donors' samples.

The J gene is TRBJ1-1, the V gene TRBV29-1; D ambiguous. Trimming removed 5 bases at V and 3 bases at J, with 10 bases between. This CDR3 comprises 12 residues. Germline V gene sequence: CDR1 SQVTM, CDR2 ANQGSEA. The CDR3 nucleotides are TGCAGCGTTACCTGGGTATACACTGAAGCTTTCTTT. Its protein is CSVTWVYTEAFF. Full variable domain (missing parts from reference TRBV29-1 and TRBJ1-1): SAVISQKPSRDICQRGTSLTIQCQVDSQVTMMFWYRQQPGQSLTLIATANQGSEATYESGFVIDKFPISRPNLTFSTLTVSNMSPEDSSIYLCSVTWVYTEAFFGQGTRLTVV.

The table lists this clonotype with a few counts. V is TRBV6-2 or TRBV6-3 and J is TRBJ1-2; 7 bases fit TRBD1. CDR3 length: 15 residues. V trimming: 2 bases; J trimming: 7 bases; junction bases outside the gene matches: 10. Germline V lookup: CDR1 MNHEY, CDR2 SVGEGT. CDR3 loop: CASSYVRQGGLGYTF. CDR3 sequence (DNA): TGTGCCAGCAGTTACGTGAGACAGGGAGGCCTTGGCTACACCTTC.

The rearrangement uses TRBV20-1 and TRBJ2-1; 12 positions agree with TRBD2. The CDR3 has 14 amino acids. Looked up from germline, CDR1 is DFQATT and CDR2 is SNEGSKA (reference sequence). With V trimmed by 5 bases and J by 7 bases, 6 bases remained unmatched. This chain's CDR3 is CSAPTSGRNNEQFF. The DNA of the CDR3 is TGCAGTGCTCCTACTAGCGGGAGGAATAATGAGCAGTTCTTC.

The chain carries TRBV7-2 and TRBJ1-2; D is uncertain. The CDR3 runs 13 residues. CDR1 is SGHTA, CDR2 FQGNSA, per germline. V was clipped by 7 bases and J by 1 base, with 10 bases between them. CDR3 DNA sequence: TGTGCCAGCACCCCCGGGTATAACTATGGCTACACCTTC. Protein sequence: CASTPGYNYGYTF.

The table lists this clonotype with a few counts. The chain carries TRBV7-9 and TRBJ2-5; D possibly corresponds to TRBD1 (5 bases). Trimming removed 0 bases from V and 5 bases from J, with 13 bases in between. CDR3 length: 15 amino acids. Germline V lookup: CDR1 SEHNR, CDR2 FQNEAQ (reference sequence). CDR3 amino acids: CASSLAGRGAETQYF. The CDR3 DNA is TGTGCCAGCAGCTTAGCGGGCCGTGGGGCTGAGACCCAGTACTTC.

This clonotype was found a few times. The chain couples TRBV7-2 to TRBJ2-1; D ambiguous. The ends were cut back, 5 bases at V and 8 bases at J, with 13 bases in the middle. CDR1 and CDR2 (germline): SGHTA, FQGNSA. The CDR3 is 13 residues long. The CDR3 reads CASSTVVADEQFF. CDR3 nucleotide sequence: TGTGCCAGCAGCACAGTGGTAGCTGATGAGCAGTTCTTC. The variable domain in full, completed from reference TRBV7-2 and TRBJ2-1, reads GAGVSQSPSNKVTEKGKDVELRCDPISGHTALYWYRQSLGQGLEFLIYFQGNSAPDKSGLPSDRFSAERTGGSVSTLTIQRTQQEDSAVYLCASSTVVADEQFFGPGTRLTVL.

The chain recombines TRBV20-1 with TRBJ1-3; D is unclear. The CDR3 spans 12 residues. Germline loops: CDR1 DFQATT, CDR2 SNEGSKA (reference sequence). Trimming took 4 bases from V and 4 from J, leaving 8 bases between them. CDR3 DNA: TGCAGTGCTACCGGGATCGGAAACACCATATATTTT. Translation: CSATGIGNTIYF.

The gene calls are TRBV5-1 and TRBJ2-1; 13 nucleotides line up with TRBD2. The V and J ends lost 6 bases and 8 bases, in that order; junction bases with no gene match: 5. The V gene's germline CDR1 is SGHRS and CDR2 YFSETQ. This CDR3 is built from 14 residues. Written as DNA, the CDR3 is TGCGCCAGCACAAGGACTAGCGGGAGTTATGAGCAGTTCTTC. Translation: CASTRTSGSYEQFF.

The J gene is TRBJ2-7, the V gene TRBV27, with 9 bases fitting TRBD1. CDR3 length: 16 residues. Germline trimming cut 6 bases from V and 0 bases from J; bases unmatched to any gene: 9. Germline CDR1 and CDR2: MNHEY and SMNVEV (reference sequence). DNA of the CDR3: TGTGCCAGCAGCCTATCAGGGACAGGGATCTCCTACGAGCAGTACTTC. It is translated as CASSLSGTGISYEQYF.

This clonotype was counted only a few times. This chain joins TRBV7-9 and TRBJ2-1; 9 bases line up with TRBD2. The CDR3 is made up of 15 amino acids. CDR1 and CDR2 (germline): SEHNR, FQNEAQ (reference sequence). The J segment lost 7 bases and the V segment lost 6 bases, leaving 10 bases of the junction unmatched. The CDR3 nucleotides are TGTGCCAGCAGTCTAGCGGGACTAGCTATAAATGAGCAGTTCTTC. Amino acids: CASSLAGLAINEQFF.

The chain recombines TRBV12-5 with TRBJ1-1; a possible D gene is TRBD1 (6 bases). Germline lookup yields CDR1 LGHNT and CDR2 FRNRAP. The CDR3 is 15 amino acids. Trimming stripped 4 bases from V and 4 bases from J, with 16 bases between. CDR3 sequence: CASGSNPRGGTEAFF. CDR3 nucleotides: TGTGCTAGTGGTTCCAACCCCCGAGGGGGCACTGAAGCTTTCTTT.

Many counts were recorded for this clonotype. V and J are TRBV7-2 and TRBJ2-1; possible D gene TRBD2, 7 bases. CDR1 SGHTA and CDR2 FQGNSA come from the germline V gene. The CDR3 extends over 14 amino acids. Trimming left V 7 bases short and J 12 bases short, with 22 bases between. The CDR3 is CASNLPGSGGGQFF. CDR3 DNA sequence: TGTGCCAGCAACTTGCCGGGGTCGGGGGGCGGGCAGTTCTTC.

This clonotype occurred many times. The V call is TRBV7-2, the J call TRBJ2-7; D ambiguous. Germline values: CDR1 SGHTA, CDR2 FQGNSA. This CDR3 spans 16 amino acids. Trimming left V 2 bases short and J 0 bases short, with 14 bases between. The CDR3 sequence is CASSLLAEASSYEQYF. CDR3 nucleotide sequence: TGTGCCAGCAGCTTATTGGCGGAAGCAAGCTCCTACGAGCAGTACTTC.

This clonotype was recorded many times. This chain links TRBV7-8 with TRBJ2-2; 12 bases are shared with TRBD2. This CDR3 spans 16 amino acids. CDR1 SGHVS and CDR2 FQNEAQ come from the germline V gene. J was trimmed by 6 bases and V by 2 bases; bases with no gene match: 4. The CDR3 loop is CASSLRLAGGPGELFF. The CDR3 DNA follows: TGTGCCAGCAGCTTACGGCTAGCGGGAGGGCCCGGGGAGCTGTTTTTT.

This clonotype was detected many times. The V and J genes are TRBV6-2 or TRBV6-3 and TRBJ2-1, with TRBD2 matching over 7 bases. Trimming took 8 bases from V and 7 from J; bases not matched to a gene: 11. The CDR3 runs 14 residues. CDR1 is MNHEY and CDR2 is SVGEGT in the germline V gene. The CDR3 loop reads CASQDGGTWNEQFF. CDR3 sequence (DNA): TGTGCCAGCCAAGACGGGGGGACCTGGAATGAGCAGTTCTTC.

This clonotype appeared a few times. V gene TRBV6-2 or TRBV6-3 combines with J gene TRBJ2-7, with a possible D match to TRBD2 (6 bases). The V and J ends lost 6 bases and 0 bases respectively, with 9 bases between them. Germline lookup yields CDR1 MNHEY and CDR2 SVGEGT. This CDR3 has 13 residues. The CDR3 bases are TGTGCCAGCAGGGAGGGGAGCTCCTACGAGCAGTACGTC. It is translated as CASREGSSYEQYV.

The chain has TRBV12-3 or TRBV12-4 and TRBJ1-1, with D maybe TRBD1 (6 bases). This CDR3 has 15 residues. V was trimmed by 4 bases and J by 1 base, leaving 13 bases between them. CDR3 coding DNA: TGTGCCAGCAGTTACAGGGATTTCGGGAACACTGAAGCTTTCTTT. Amino acid sequence: CASSYRDFGNTEAFF.

This chain uses TRBV20-1 with TRBJ1-5; D call uncertain. V lost 8 bases, J lost 4 bases, and 12 bases lay in between. Germline V CDR1 and CDR2: DFQATT, SNEGSKA (reference sequence). The CDR3 has 12 amino acids. The CDR3 loop is CSSGRQNQPQHF. The CDR3 coding sequence is TGCAGTAGCGGACGGCAAAATCAGCCCCAGCATTTT.

The gene calls are TRBV4-3 and TRBJ1-1; 10 nucleotides agree with TRBD1. In germline, CDR1 is LGHNA, CDR2 YSLEER. After removal of 9 bases from V and 4 bases from J, the junction contained 8 bases not matched to a gene. This CDR3 is 14 amino acids long. CDR3: CASTRDRGSTEAFF. The CDR3 nucleotides read TGCGCCAGTACGAGGGACAGGGGAAGCACTGAAGCTTTCTTT.

This clonotype came up a few times. This chain joins TRBV6-2 or TRBV6-3 and TRBJ2-3; 11 bases match TRBD2. Germline CDR1 MNHEY, CDR2 SVGEGT. The CDR3 consists of 15 residues. The V gene end was trimmed by 6 bases and the J gene end by 3 bases; junction bases not matched to a gene: 5. CDR3 protein: CASSYTSGRTDTQYF. In DNA form, the CDR3 reads TGTGCCAGCAGCTACACTAGCGGGAGAACAGATACGCAGTATTTT.

The gene calls are TRBV24-1 and TRBJ2-1; 10 nucleotides match TRBD2. The CDR3 has 15 residues. Trimming removed 4 bases from V and 8 bases from J; junction bases left unmatched: 7. The V gene's germline CDR1 is KGHDR and CDR2 SFDVKD. The CDR3 nucleotides read TGTGCCACCAGTGAGGGGGCTAGCGGGAGCCATGAGCAGTTCTTC. Translating it yields CATSEGASGSHEQFF.